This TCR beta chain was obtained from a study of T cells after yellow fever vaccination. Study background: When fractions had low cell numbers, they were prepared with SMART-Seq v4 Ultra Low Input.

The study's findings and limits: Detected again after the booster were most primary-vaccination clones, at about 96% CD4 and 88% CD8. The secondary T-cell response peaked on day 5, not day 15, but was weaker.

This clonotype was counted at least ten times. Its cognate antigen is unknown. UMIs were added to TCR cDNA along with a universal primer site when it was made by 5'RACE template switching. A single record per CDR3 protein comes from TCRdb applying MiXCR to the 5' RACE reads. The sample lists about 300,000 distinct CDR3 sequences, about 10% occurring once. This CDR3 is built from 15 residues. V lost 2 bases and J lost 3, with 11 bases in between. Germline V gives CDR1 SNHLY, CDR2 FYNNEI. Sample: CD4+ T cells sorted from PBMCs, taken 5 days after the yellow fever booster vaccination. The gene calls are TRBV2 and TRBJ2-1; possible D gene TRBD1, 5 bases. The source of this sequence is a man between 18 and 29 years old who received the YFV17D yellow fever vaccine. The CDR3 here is CASSEQGFGYNEQFF. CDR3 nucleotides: TGTGCCAGCAGTGAACAGGGTTTCGGCTACAATGAGCAGTTCTTC.